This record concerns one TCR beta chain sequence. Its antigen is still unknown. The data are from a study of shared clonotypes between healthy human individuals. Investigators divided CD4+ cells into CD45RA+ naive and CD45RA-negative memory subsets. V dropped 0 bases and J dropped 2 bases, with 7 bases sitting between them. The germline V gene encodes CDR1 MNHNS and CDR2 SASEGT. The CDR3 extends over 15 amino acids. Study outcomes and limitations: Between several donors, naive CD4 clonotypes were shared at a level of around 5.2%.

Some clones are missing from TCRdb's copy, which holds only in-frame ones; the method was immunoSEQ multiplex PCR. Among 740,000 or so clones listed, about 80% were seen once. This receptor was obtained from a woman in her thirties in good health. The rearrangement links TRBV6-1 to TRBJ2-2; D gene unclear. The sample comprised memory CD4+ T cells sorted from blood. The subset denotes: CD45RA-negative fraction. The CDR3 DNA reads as TGTGCCAGCAGTGAAGCGGGCTACAACACCGGGGAGCTGTTTTTT. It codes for CASSEAGYNTGELFF.